A selection of T cell receptor beta chains follows, all from one sample in a study of blood T cells in healthy people across ages. From the 5' RACE reads, TCRdb called clonotypes with MiXCR, one entry per CDR3 protein. Among around 1.5 million distinct CDR3 sequences listed, 55% to 75% were seen once. The sequencing input was blood. The receptors here all came from a man younger than 30 in good health. The CDR3 runs from the conserved cysteine through the conserved F or W. The D gene is left open where the match is weak. Only part of the rows carry a size: once, few, many, or a class if the clone is expanded.

clone size: NA
V gene: TRBV25-1
D gene: TRBD2
J gene: TRBJ2-3
CDR3 protein: CASSEWEGPSTDTQYF
CDR3 DNA: TGTGCCAGCAGTGAATGGGAGGGACCTAGCACAGATACGCAGTATTTT

clone size: NA
V gene: TRBV18
D gene: NA
J gene: TRBJ2-7
CDR3 protein: CASSPQGESYNEQYF
CDR3 DNA: TGTGCCAGCTCACCACAGGGAGAATCCTACAATGAGCAGTACTTC

clone size: NA
V gene: TRBV11-1
D gene: NA
J gene: TRBJ1-1
CDR3 protein: CASSPGRGKGHTEAFF
CDR3 DNA: TGTGCCAGCAGCCCTGGGAGAGGGAAGGGCCACACTGAAGCTTTCTTT

clone size: NA
V gene: TRBV20-1
D gene: NA
J gene: TRBJ2-5
CDR3 protein: CSASPRTVQETQYF
CDR3 DNA: TGCAGTGCTAGCCCCAGGACAGTCCAAGAGACCCAGTACTTC

clone size: NA
V gene: TRBV27
D gene: NA
J gene: TRBJ2-5
CDR3 protein: CASKDAVETQYF
CDR3 DNA: TGTGCCAGCAAAGATGCGGTAGAGACCCAGTACTTC

clone size: NA
V gene: TRBV20-1
D gene: NA
J gene: TRBJ2-1
CDR3 protein: CGLDGSTSDEQFF
CDR3 DNA: TGCGGACTCGACGGCTCCACCTCGGATGAGCAGTTCTTC

clone size: NA
V gene: TRBV10-3
D gene: NA
J gene: TRBJ2-1
CDR3 protein: CAISESEVLYFLDEQFF
CDR3 DNA: TGTGCCATCAGTGAATCTGAGGTCTTATACTTTCTCGATGAGCAGTTCTTC

clone size: NA
V gene: TRBV20-1
D gene: NA
J gene: TRBJ1-5
CDR3 protein: CSARNYKGGVGNQPQHF
CDR3 DNA: TGCAGTGCTAGAAACTACAAGGGAGGGGTCGGCAATCAGCCCCAGCATTTT

clone size: few
V gene: TRBV27
D gene: NA
J gene: TRBJ2-7
CDR3 protein: CASSPGSTYEQYF
CDR3 DNA: TGTGCCAGCAGTCCAGGGTCGACCTACGAGCAGTACTTC

clone size: NA
V gene: TRBV2
D gene: NA
J gene: TRBJ2-7
CDR3 protein: CASSEILGDYEQYF
CDR3 DNA: TGTGCCAGCAGTGAAATACTAGGAGACTACGAGCAGTACTTC

clone size: NA
V gene: TRBV6-2/TRBV6-3
D gene: TRBD2
J gene: TRBJ2-2
CDR3 protein: CASNLAGGPTGELFF
CDR3 DNA: TGTGCCAGCAATCTAGCGGGGGGGCCCACCGGGGAGCTGTTTTTT

clone size: NA
V gene: TRBV7-2
D gene: NA
J gene: TRBJ2-5
CDR3 protein: CASSLSQDQETQYF
CDR3 DNA: TGTGCCAGCAGCTTGAGTCAGGACCAAGAGACCCAGTACTTC

clone size: NA
V gene: TRBV2
D gene: NA
J gene: TRBJ1-4
CDR3 protein: CATELTRNEKLFF
CDR3 DNA: TGTGCCACAGAATTGACAAGGAATGAAAAACTGTTTTTT

clone size: NA
V gene: TRBV20-1
D gene: NA
J gene: TRBJ2-2
CDR3 protein: CSARDRGLLGELFF
CDR3 DNA: TGCAGTGCTAGAGACCGAGGTCTTTTAGGGGAGCTGTTTTTT

clone size: NA
V gene: TRBV24-1
D gene: NA
J gene: TRBJ2-5
CDR3 protein: CATSDPLEVETQYF
CDR3 DNA: TGTGCCACCAGTGACCCCCTCGAAGTAGAGACCCAGTACTTC

clone size: NA
V gene: TRBV6-2/TRBV6-3
D gene: TRBD1
J gene: TRBJ1-6
CDR3 protein: CASRGTANSPLHF
CDR3 DNA: TGTGCCAGCAGGGGGACAGCAAATTCACCCCTCCACTTT

clone size: NA
V gene: TRBV9
D gene: TRBD2
J gene: TRBJ2-7
CDR3 protein: CASTPGLAGDYEQYF
CDR3 DNA: TGTGCCAGCACACCGGGGCTAGCGGGGGATTACGAGCAGTACTTC

clone size: NA
V gene: TRBV12-3/TRBV12-4
D gene: TRBD2
J gene: TRBJ2-3
CDR3 protein: CASSLNPPTSDTQYF
CDR3 DNA: TGTGCCAGCAGTTTAAATCCCCCGACTAGCGATACGCAGTATTTT

clone size: NA
V gene: TRBV11-1
D gene: TRBD1
J gene: TRBJ1-6
CDR3 protein: CASTNRGLLEDMEGIYNSPLHF
CDR3 DNA: TGTGCCAGCACCAATAGGGGGCTACTCGAGGATATGGAGGGAATTTATAATTCACCCCTCCACTTT

clone size: once
V gene: TRBV5-1
D gene: TRBD2
J gene: TRBJ2-1
CDR3 protein: CASSLRTSRTYNEQFF
CDR3 DNA: TGCGCCAGCAGCTTGAGGACTAGCAGAACCTACAATGAGCAGTTCTTC

clone size: NA
V gene: TRBV27
D gene: NA
J gene: TRBJ1-1
CDR3 protein: CASSPSRGRRAFF
CDR3 DNA: TGTGCCAGCAGCCCCTCACGGGGCAGGCGGGCTTTCTTT

clone size: NA
V gene: TRBV2
D gene: NA
J gene: TRBJ1-5
CDR3 protein: CASRLGQANQPQHF
CDR3 DNA: TGTGCCAGCAGGCTGGGTCAGGCTAATCAGCCCCAGCATTTT

clone size: NA
V gene: TRBV9
D gene: TRBD1
J gene: TRBJ2-1
CDR3 protein: CASSVGGQGFQYGQFF
CDR3 DNA: TGTGCCAGTAGCGTAGGGGGACAGGGGTTTCAGTATGGGCAGTTCTTC

clone size: NA
V gene: TRBV29-1
D gene: NA
J gene: TRBJ2-5
CDR3 protein: CSVDATAQETQYF
CDR3 DNA: TGCAGCGTTGATGCGACCGCCCAAGAGACCCAGTACTTC

clone size: once
V gene: TRBV2
D gene: NA
J gene: TRBJ1-1
CDR3 protein: CASRIQGRDTEAFF
CDR3 DNA: TGTGCCAGCAGGATACAGGGAAGGGACACTGAAGCTTTCTTT

clone size: NA
V gene: TRBV29-1
D gene: NA
J gene: TRBJ2-7
CDR3 protein: CSVRGGASSYEQYF
CDR3 DNA: TGCAGCGTCCGAGGGGGTGCGAGCTCCTACGAGCAGTACTTC

clone size: NA
V gene: TRBV7-9
D gene: NA
J gene: TRBJ2-5
CDR3 protein: CASSLRDGSGETQYF
CDR3 DNA: TGTGCCAGCAGCTTACGTGACGGGAGCGGAGAGACCCAGTACTTC

clone size: NA
V gene: TRBV14
D gene: NA
J gene: TRBJ2-6
CDR3 protein: CASTQGPPNSGANVLTF
CDR3 DNA: TGTGCCAGTACCCAGGGCCCACCTAACTCTGGGGCCAACGTCCTGACTTTC

clone size: few
V gene: TRBV28
D gene: TRBD1
J gene: TRBJ2-7
CDR3 protein: CASSTAGTVHEQYF
CDR3 DNA: TGTGCCAGCAGTACCGCCGGGACAGTCCACGAGCAGTACTTC

clone size: NA
V gene: TRBV29-1
D gene: NA
J gene: TRBJ2-7
CDR3 protein: CSITGTSYNEQYF
CDR3 DNA: TGCAGCATTACCGGCACCTCCTACAATGAGCAGTACTTC

clone size: NA
V gene: TRBV4-1
D gene: TRBD1
J gene: TRBJ1-5
CDR3 protein: CASSQEGQGSNQPQHF
CDR3 DNA: TGCGCCAGCAGCCAAGAGGGACAGGGCAGCAATCAGCCCCAGCATTTT

clone size: many
V gene: TRBV20-1
D gene: TRBD2
J gene: TRBJ2-1
CDR3 protein: CSARRSGSKNEQFF
CDR3 DNA: TGCAGTGCTAGACGGAGCGGGAGTAAGAATGAGCAGTTCTTC

clone size: few
V gene: TRBV29-1
D gene: NA
J gene: TRBJ2-7
CDR3 protein: CSVEASKGGEQYF
CDR3 DNA: TGCAGCGTTGAAGCCTCAAAGGGTGGAGAGCAGTACTTC

clone size: NA
V gene: TRBV6-1
D gene: NA
J gene: TRBJ2-7
CDR3 protein: CASNVRQAYEQYF
CDR3 DNA: TGTGCCAGCAACGTTAGGCAGGCCTACGAGCAGTACTTC

clone size: NA
V gene: TRBV15
D gene: NA
J gene: TRBJ2-3
CDR3 protein: CATASGNADTQYF
CDR3 DNA: TGTGCCACCGCATCAGGGAACGCAGATACGCAGTATTTT

clone size: few
V gene: TRBV12-3/TRBV12-4
D gene: NA
J gene: TRBJ2-1
CDR3 protein: CASSSLTGSSYNEQFF
CDR3 DNA: TGTGCCAGCAGTTCTCTTACAGGGAGCTCCTACAATGAGCAGTTCTTC

clone size: few
V gene: TRBV5-1
D gene: TRBD1
J gene: TRBJ2-1
CDR3 protein: CASSDGTGEGDEQFF
CDR3 DNA: TGCGCCAGCAGCGACGGGACAGGGGAGGGGGATGAGCAGTTCTTC

clone size: NA
V gene: TRBV28
D gene: TRBD2
J gene: TRBJ2-1
CDR3 protein: CASSLAGGDGEQFF
CDR3 DNA: TGTGCCAGCAGCTTAGCGGGAGGAGATGGTGAGCAGTTCTTC

clone size: few
V gene: TRBV29-1
D gene: TRBD1
J gene: TRBJ2-3
CDR3 protein: CSVQTQGDTQYF
CDR3 DNA: TGCAGCGTACAGACACAGGGGGATACGCAGTATTTT

clone size: NA
V gene: TRBV7-9
D gene: NA
J gene: TRBJ2-5
CDR3 protein: CASSLFSRLFQETQYF
CDR3 DNA: TGTGCCAGCAGCTTGTTCTCGAGACTCTTCCAAGAGACCCAGTACTTC

clone size: NA
V gene: TRBV7-9
D gene: NA
J gene: TRBJ1-6
CDR3 protein: CASTLISASSPLHF
CDR3 DNA: TGTGCCAGCACCTTAATCTCTGCCAGTTCACCCCTCCACTTT

clone size: NA
V gene: TRBV20-1
D gene: TRBD2
J gene: TRBJ2-1
CDR3 protein: CSAASGSGNEQFF
CDR3 DNA: TGCAGTGCTGCTAGCGGGAGTGGCAATGAGCAGTTCTTC

clone size: NA
V gene: TRBV4-1
D gene: NA
J gene: TRBJ2-7
CDR3 protein: CASSQGRGGFGEQYF
CDR3 DNA: TGCGCCAGCAGCCAAGGGCGAGGGGGATTCGGAGAGCAGTACTTC

clone size: NA
V gene: TRBV9
D gene: TRBD1
J gene: TRBJ1-2
CDR3 protein: CASSVTGGSEGYTF
CDR3 DNA: TGTGCCAGCAGCGTGACAGGGGGATCAGAAGGCTACACCTTC